This TCR beta chain was retrieved from a study of radiation and T cells in renal cell carcinoma. Study-wide findings and caveats: From baseline, blood top tumor clonotypes peaked at 2 weeks post-radiation.

Data came from immunoSEQ multiplex PCR; TCRdb stores just in-frame clones and leaves some out. Here the sample spans about 59,000 clones, 65% to 80% being singletons. Time point denoted: baseline pretreatment blood. The treatment: 15 Gy SBRT to primary tumor, nephrectomy 4 weeks later. This renal cell carcinoma was of the clear cell type. Note on this clone: Its antigen is not identified.

The sequenced sample was blood, obtained from a patient whose treatment included radiotherapy and nephrectomy. The receptor was derived from a man between 60 and 70 years old with renal cell carcinoma.

The CDR3, as DNA: TGTGCCAGCTCACCACTGGGCCCAGCAGCGAACACTGAAGCTTTCTTT. As protein: CASSPLGPAANTEAFF. The chain has TRBV18 and TRBJ1-1, with D hard to call. The length of the CDR3 is 16 residues. Trimming removed 1 base at V and 1 base at J, with 13 bases between. Germline lookup yields CDR1 KGHSH and CDR2 LQKENI.